The rows below give T cell receptor beta chains drawn from one sample of a study of HIV-infected patients and healthy controls. From the 5' RACE reads, TCRdb called clonotypes with MiXCR, one entry per CDR3 protein. The table has under 20,000 distinct CDR3 sequences, about 15% seen once; the top ten hold less than 30%. Sequenced input: CD8+ T cells from blood. Receptors originate from a human donor in good health. Both conserved end residues are part of each CDR3. Each record gives: J gene, V gene, D gene, clone size, CDR3 DNA, CDR3 protein. A D gene is named only where the DNA matches it firmly. A row's size may be missing; if present it is once, few, many or a size class.

TRBJ2-3 TRBV12-3/TRBV12-4 TRBD2 many TGTGCCAGCAGCCGACTAGCGAGCACAGATACGCAGTATTTT CASSRLASTDTQYF
TRBJ2-7 TRBV19 - - TGTGCCAGTAGTATACGCCGCCCAGTAGCCACCTACGAGCAGTACTTC CASSIRRPVATYEQYF
TRBJ2-3 TRBV11-1 TRBD2 many TGTGCCAGCAGCCAGACTAGCGGACTGGGGGATACGCAGTATTTT CASSQTSGLGDTQYF
TRBJ2-6 TRBV11-2 - many TGTGCCAGCAGCCCTAGGCAGGGCCCTGGGGCCAACGTCCTGACTTTC CASSPRQGPGANVLTF
TRBJ2-3 TRBV11-2 TRBD2 once TGTGCCAGCAGCTTAGTGTTGGCTAGCGGGGGGAGTACAGATACGCAGTATTTT CASSLVLASGGSTDTQYF
TRBJ2-7 TRBV15 TRBD1 many TGTGCCACCAGCAGAGGACAGGGGGCGAACGAGCAGTACTTC CATSRGQGANEQYF
TRBJ2-5 TRBV7-9 TRBD2 many TGTGCCAGCAGCTTACTAGCGGGAGCCAAAGAGACCCAGTACTTC CASSLLAGAKETQYF
TRBJ2-7 TRBV5-1 - many TGCGCCAGCAGCTTGGCAGGGTCAGGGTACGAGCAGTACTTC CASSLAGSGYEQYF
TRBJ2-7 TRBV16 TRBD2 many TGTGCCAGCAGCCGATGGACTAGCGGGACCGAGCAGTACTTC CASSRWTSGTEQYF
TRBJ1-5 TRBV6-2/TRBV6-3 - many TGTGCCAGCAGCCGACAGCCTGATAGCAATCAGCCCCAGCATTTT CASSRQPDSNQPQHF
TRBJ2-3 TRBV15 - - TGTGCCACCAACGGCAGGAGCACAGATACGCAGTATTTT CATNGRSTDTQYF
TRBJ2-4 TRBV29-1 - many TGCAGCGTTTTAACCGCGGAAAACATTCAGTACTTC CSVLTAENIQYF
TRBJ2-3 TRBV5-5 TRBD2 many TGTGCCAGCAGCTTGATGGGCGGGGGGGCAGATACGCAGTATTTT CASSLMGGGADTQYF
TRBJ1-1 TRBV5-1 - - TGCGCCAGCAGCTTTCGGACAGATGGGTGGCTGAACACTGAAGCTTTCTTT CASSFRTDGWLNTEAFF
TRBJ2-7 TRBV9 - many TGTGCCAGCAGCGTGTCCCTCTCCTACGAGCAGTACTTC CASSVSLSYEQYF
TRBJ2-5 TRBV7-6 - few TGTGCCAGCAGCCTCGCCCCAGAAGAGACCCAGTACTTC CASSLAPEETQYF
TRBJ2-7 TRBV27 - many TGTGCCAGCAGTTCCTCTTGGACTGGAGCCTACGAGCAGTACTTC CASSSSWTGAYEQYF
TRBJ2-1 TRBV11-3 TRBD2 many TGTGCCAGCAGCCCCAGGACTAGCGGAGACAATGAGCAGTTCTTC CASSPRTSGDNEQFF